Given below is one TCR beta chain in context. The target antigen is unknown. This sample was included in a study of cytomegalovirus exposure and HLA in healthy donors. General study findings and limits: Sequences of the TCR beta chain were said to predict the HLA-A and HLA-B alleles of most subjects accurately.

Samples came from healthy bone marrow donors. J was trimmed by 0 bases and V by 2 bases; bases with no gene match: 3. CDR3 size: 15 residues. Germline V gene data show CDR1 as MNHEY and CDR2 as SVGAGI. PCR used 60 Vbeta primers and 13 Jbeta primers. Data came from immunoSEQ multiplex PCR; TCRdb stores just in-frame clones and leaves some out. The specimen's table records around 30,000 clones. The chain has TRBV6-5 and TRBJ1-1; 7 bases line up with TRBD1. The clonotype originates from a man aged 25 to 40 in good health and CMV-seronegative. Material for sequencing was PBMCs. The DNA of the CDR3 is TGTGCCAGCAGTTACAAGACAGGGTTGAACACTGAAGCTTTCTTT. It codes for CASSYKTGLNTEAFF.